The entry below gives a single T cell receptor (beta chain) sequence along with its context. This entry is derived from a study of blood T cell repertoires in COVID-19. Data came from immunoSEQ multiplex PCR; TCRdb stores just in-frame clones and leaves some out. This sample yields just over 60,000 clones, of which more than 70% are seen a single time; approximately 21% belongs to the top ten. The CDR3 consists of 14 residues. The J segment lost 4 bases and the V segment lost 3 bases, leaving 2 bases of the junction unmatched. The V gene's germline CDR1 is MDHEN and CDR2 SYDVKM. The J gene is TRBJ2-1, the V gene TRBV28; 8 bases fit TRBD1. Source material: peripheral blood. The TCR sequence derives from a man aged 30-40 years with COVID-19, enrolled during active disease. This CDR3 reads CASSFRGLYNEQFF. Here the CDR3 DNA reads TGTGCCAGCAGTTTCAGGGGGCTTTACAATGAGCAGTTCTTC.